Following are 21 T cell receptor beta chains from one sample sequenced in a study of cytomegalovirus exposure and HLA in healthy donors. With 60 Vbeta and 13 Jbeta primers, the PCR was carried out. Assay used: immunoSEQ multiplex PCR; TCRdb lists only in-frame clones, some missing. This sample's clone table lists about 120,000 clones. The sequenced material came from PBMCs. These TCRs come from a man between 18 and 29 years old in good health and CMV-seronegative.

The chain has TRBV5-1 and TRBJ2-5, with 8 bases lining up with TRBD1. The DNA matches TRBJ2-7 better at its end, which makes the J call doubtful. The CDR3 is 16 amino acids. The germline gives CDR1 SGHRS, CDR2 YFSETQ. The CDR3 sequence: CASSNFGQGNSYEQYF. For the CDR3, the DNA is TGCGCCAGCAGCAACTTCGGACAGGGAAATTCCTACGAGCAGTACTTC.

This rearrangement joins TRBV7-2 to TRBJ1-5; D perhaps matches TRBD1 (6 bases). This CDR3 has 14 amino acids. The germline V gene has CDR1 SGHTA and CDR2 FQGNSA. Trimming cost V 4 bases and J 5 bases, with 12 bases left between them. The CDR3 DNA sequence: TGTGCCAGCAGCTCGGACAGTGGATATCAGCCCCAGCATTTT. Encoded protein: CASSSDSGYQPQHF.

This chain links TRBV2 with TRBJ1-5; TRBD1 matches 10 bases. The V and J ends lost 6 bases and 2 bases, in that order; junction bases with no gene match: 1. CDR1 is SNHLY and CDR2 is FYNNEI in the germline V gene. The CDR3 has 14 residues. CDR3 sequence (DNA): TGTGCCAGCAGGGGGACAGGGGGCAATCAGCCCCAGCATTTT. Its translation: CASRGTGGNQPQHF.

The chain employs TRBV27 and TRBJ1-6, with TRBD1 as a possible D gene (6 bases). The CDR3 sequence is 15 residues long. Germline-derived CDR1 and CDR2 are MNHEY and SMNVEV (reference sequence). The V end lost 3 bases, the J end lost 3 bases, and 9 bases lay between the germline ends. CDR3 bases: TGTGCCAGCAGTTTCAGACAGGTCTATAATTCACCCCTCCACTTT. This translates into CASSFRQVYNSPLHF.

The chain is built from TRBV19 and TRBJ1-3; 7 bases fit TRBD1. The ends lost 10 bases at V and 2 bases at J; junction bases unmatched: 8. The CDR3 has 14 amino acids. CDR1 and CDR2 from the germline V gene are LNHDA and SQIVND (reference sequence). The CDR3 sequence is CATDRANPGNTIYF. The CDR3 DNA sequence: TGTGCCACCGACAGGGCAAACCCTGGAAACACCATATATTTT.

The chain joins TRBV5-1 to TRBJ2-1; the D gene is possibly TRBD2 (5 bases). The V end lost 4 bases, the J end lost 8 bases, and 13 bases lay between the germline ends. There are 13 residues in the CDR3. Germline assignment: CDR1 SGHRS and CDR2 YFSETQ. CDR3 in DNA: TGCGCCAGCAGCGTAATTACTAGAGATGAGCAGTTCTTC. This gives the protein CASSVITRDEQFF.

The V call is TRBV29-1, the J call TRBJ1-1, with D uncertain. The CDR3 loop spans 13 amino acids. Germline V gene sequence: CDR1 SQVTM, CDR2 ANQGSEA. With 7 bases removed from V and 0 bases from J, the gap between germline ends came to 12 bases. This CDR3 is CSGKQILNTEAFF. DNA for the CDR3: TGCAGCGGAAAACAAATACTGAACACTGAAGCTTTCTTT.

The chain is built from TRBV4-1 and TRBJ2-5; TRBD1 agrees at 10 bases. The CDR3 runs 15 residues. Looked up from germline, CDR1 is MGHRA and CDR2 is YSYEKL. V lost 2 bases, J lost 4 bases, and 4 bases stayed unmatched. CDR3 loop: CASSQLDRGRETQYF. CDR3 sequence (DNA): TGCGCCAGCAGCCAATTGGACAGGGGGAGAGAGACCCAGTACTTC.

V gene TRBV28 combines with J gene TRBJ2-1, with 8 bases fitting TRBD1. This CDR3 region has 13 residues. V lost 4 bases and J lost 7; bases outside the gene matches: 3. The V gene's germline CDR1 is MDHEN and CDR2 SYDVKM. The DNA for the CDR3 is TGTGCCAGCAGTTCAGGGACAGGTAATGAGCAGTTCTTC. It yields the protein CASSSGTGNEQFF.

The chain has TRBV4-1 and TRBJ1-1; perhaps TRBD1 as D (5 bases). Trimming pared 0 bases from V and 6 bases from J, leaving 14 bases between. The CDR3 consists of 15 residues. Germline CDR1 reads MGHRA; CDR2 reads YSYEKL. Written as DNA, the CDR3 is TGCGCCAGCAGCCAAGATGGGGCCAGTACGTCTGAAGCTTTCTTT. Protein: CASSQDGASTSEAFF.

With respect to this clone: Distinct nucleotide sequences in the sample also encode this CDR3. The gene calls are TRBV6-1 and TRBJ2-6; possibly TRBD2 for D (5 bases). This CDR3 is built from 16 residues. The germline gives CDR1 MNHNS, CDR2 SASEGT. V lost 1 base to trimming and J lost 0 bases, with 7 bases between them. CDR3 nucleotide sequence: TGTGCCAGCAGTGAAGGTCGGGGCTCTGGGGCCAACGTCCTGACTTTC. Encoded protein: CASSEGRGSGANVLTF.

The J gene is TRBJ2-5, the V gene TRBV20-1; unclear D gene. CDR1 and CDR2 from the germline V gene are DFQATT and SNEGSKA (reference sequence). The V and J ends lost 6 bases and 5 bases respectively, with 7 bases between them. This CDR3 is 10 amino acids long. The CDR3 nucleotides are TGCAGTGCGCTCGGGGAGACCCAGTACTTC. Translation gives CSALGETQYF.

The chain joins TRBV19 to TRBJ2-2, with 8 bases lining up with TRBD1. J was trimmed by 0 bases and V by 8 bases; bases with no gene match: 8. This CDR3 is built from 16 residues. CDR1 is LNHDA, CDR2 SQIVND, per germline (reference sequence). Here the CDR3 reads CASHGQGSANTGELFF. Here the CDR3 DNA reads TGTGCCAGTCACGGACAGGGATCCGCGAACACCGGGGAGCTGTTTTTT.

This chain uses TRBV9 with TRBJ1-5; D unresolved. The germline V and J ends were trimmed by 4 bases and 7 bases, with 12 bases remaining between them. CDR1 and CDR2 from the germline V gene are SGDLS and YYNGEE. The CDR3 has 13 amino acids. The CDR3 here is CASSPRWEQPQHF. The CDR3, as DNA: TGTGCCAGCAGCCCGCGTTGGGAGCAGCCCCAGCATTTT.

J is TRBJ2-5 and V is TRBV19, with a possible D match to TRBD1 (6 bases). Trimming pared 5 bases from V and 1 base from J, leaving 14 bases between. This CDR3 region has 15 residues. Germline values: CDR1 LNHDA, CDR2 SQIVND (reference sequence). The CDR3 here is CASSVNREPQETQYF. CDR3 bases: TGTGCCAGTAGTGTCAACAGGGAACCCCAAGAGACCCAGTACTTC.

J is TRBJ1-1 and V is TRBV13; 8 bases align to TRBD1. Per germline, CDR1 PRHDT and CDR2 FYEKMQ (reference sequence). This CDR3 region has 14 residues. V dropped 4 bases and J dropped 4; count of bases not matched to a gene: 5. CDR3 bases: TGTGCCAGCAGCTCGAATGACAGGGGCACTGAAGCTTTCTTT. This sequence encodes CASSSNDRGTEAFF.

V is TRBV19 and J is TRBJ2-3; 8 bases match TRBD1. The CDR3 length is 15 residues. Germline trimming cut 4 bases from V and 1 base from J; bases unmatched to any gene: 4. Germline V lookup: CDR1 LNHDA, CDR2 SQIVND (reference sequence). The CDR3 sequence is CASSRQGSGTDTQYF. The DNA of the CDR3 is TGTGCCAGTAGTAGACAGGGGTCTGGCACAGATACGCAGTATTTT.

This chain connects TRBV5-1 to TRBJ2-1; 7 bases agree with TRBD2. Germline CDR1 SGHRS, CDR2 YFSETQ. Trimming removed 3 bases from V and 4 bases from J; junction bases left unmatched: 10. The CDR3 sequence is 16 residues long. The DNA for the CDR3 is TGCGCCAGCAGCTCTGGAGTACTAGCGAATTACAATGAGCAGTTCTTC. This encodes CASSSGVLANYNEQFF.

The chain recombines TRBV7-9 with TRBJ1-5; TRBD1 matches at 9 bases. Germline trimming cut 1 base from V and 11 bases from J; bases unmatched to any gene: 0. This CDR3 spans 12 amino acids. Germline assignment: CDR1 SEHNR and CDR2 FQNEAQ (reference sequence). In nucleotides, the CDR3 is TGTGCCAGCAGCTTAGGGACAGGGGCCCAGCATTTT. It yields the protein CASSLGTGAQHF.

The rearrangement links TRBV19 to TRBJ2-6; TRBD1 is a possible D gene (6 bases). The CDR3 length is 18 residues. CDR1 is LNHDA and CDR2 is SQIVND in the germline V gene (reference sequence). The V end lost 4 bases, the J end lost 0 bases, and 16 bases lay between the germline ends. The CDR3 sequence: CASSKTGQLFSGANVLTF. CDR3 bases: TGTGCCAGTAGTAAGACAGGACAGCTTTTCTCTGGGGCCAACGTCCTGACTTTC.

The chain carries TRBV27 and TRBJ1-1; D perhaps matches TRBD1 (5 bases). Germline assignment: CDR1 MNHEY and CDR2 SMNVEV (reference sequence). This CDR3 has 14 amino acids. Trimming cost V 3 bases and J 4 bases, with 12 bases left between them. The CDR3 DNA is TGTGCCAGCAGTTTCGGACGGGGGGTCACTGAAGCTTTCTTT. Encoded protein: CASSFGRGVTEAFF.